Shown below are 18 T cell receptor beta chains from a single sample sequenced in a study of T cell changes during pregnancy in multiple sclerosis. Some clones are missing from TCRdb's copy, which holds only in-frame ones; the method was immunoSEQ multiplex PCR. The repertoire holds under 70,000 clones, with about 94% as singletons. Sequenced here: CD8+ T cells from peripheral blood mononuclear cells, sampled after pregnancy. The receptors come from a female donor with multiple sclerosis, enrolled in a pregnancy study.

The V gene is TRBV30, the J gene TRBJ1-2, with D perhaps TRBD1 (6 bases). V lost 5 bases to trimming and J lost 7 bases, with 17 bases between them. From germline, CDR1 is GTSNPN and CDR2 SVGIG (reference sequence). The CDR3 is 13 residues long. CDR3 region: CAWGGGGLRGYTF. The CDR3, as DNA: TGTGCCTGGGGAGGGGGAGGGCTTCGTGGCTACACCTTC.

V and J are TRBV6-5 and TRBJ2-1; 9 bases match TRBD1. J was trimmed by 6 bases and V by 0 bases; bases with no gene match: 0. Looked up from germline, CDR1 is MNHEY and CDR2 is SVGAGI. The CDR3 spans 14 residues. CDR3 protein: CASSYSTGGNEQFF. The CDR3 nucleotides read TGTGCCAGCAGTTACTCGACAGGGGGCAATGAGCAGTTCTTC.

This clone was recorded once. This sequence joins TRBV15 and TRBJ2-3; perhaps TRBD2 as D (6 bases). Looked up from germline, CDR1 is LNHNV and CDR2 is YYDKDF (reference sequence). Between the trimmed V and J ends, which lost 1 base and 12 bases, there was a span of 23 bases. The CDR3 length is 16 residues. The CDR3 nucleotides read TGTGCCACCAGCAGAGGCATGAACGCCCGGGACTTCAGACAGTATTTT. Translated: CATSRGMNARDFRQYF.

The rearrangement links TRBV5-5 to TRBJ2-7; no firm D call. V dropped 5 bases and J dropped 2 bases, with 14 bases sitting between them. CDR3 size: 14 residues. Germline lookup yields CDR1 SGHKS and CDR2 YYEKEE (reference sequence). CDR3 amino acids: CASSLGGATYEQYF. In DNA form, the CDR3 reads TGTGCCAGCAGTTTAGGCGGTGCAACCTACGAGCAGTACTTC.

The chain links TRBV29-1 to TRBJ1-2; 11 bases agree with TRBD1. The CDR3 spans 14 residues. Germline loops: CDR1 SQVTM, CDR2 ANQGSEA. Trimming cost V 4 bases and J 6 bases; bases outside gene matches: 7. The CDR3 protein is CSVGRTGGIDGYTF. Here the CDR3 DNA reads TGCAGCGTTGGCAGGACAGGGGGCATCGATGGCTACACCTTC.

The chain has TRBV19 and TRBJ2-2, with 8 nucleotides matching TRBD2. From germline, CDR1 is LNHDA and CDR2 SQIVND (reference sequence). The CDR3 loop spans 17 amino acids. V gave up 7 bases and J gave up 0 bases; unmatched junction bases: 10. The CDR3 protein is CASIRGGLVTNTGELFF. The DNA of the CDR3 is TGTGCCAGTATACGGGGGGGACTAGTTACGAACACCGGGGAGCTGTTTTTT.

The genes are TRBV2 and TRBJ2-3, with 14 bases identical to TRBD2. Trimming took 9 bases from V and 5 from J; bases not matched to a gene: 4. CDR1 and CDR2 (germline): SNHLY, FYNNEI. The CDR3 contains 14 residues. CDR3 nucleotide sequence: TGTGCCAGTGGGACTAGCGGGAGAAAAGATACGCAGTATTTT. This encodes CASGTSGRKDTQYF.

This clone was seen once. CDR3 sequence: CASSVAGGAADTQYF. The CDR3 DNA is TGTGCCAGCAGCGTAGCGGGAGGGGCCGCAGATACGCAGTATTTT. The chain employs TRBV6-4 and TRBJ2-3; TRBD2 matches 11 bases. CDR3 length: 15 residues. J lost 4 bases, V lost 6 bases, and 6 bases had no gene match. Germline assignment: CDR1 MRHNA and CDR2 SNTAGT.

This clone has a single count. The chain carries TRBV25-1 and TRBJ2-7; the D gene is possibly TRBD1 (5 bases). CDR1 is MGHDK, CDR2 SYGVNS, per germline. The V end lost 8 bases, the J end lost 0 bases, and 11 bases lay between the germline ends. The CDR3 is 13 residues long. For the CDR3, the DNA is TGTGCCAGCTCATCGACAGCCTCCTACGAGCAGTACTTC. Amino acids: CASSSTASYEQYF.

The V and J genes are TRBV19 and TRBJ2-4; 8 nucleotides match TRBD2. V shed 4 bases and J 7 bases; nucleotides not matched to a gene: 12. CDR3 size: 16 residues. Germline V gene sequence: CDR1 LNHDA, CDR2 SQIVND (reference sequence). This CDR3 reads CASSRNRERERNIQYF. Written as DNA, the CDR3 is TGTGCCAGTAGTAGGAACCGGGAGCGGGAGAGGAACATTCAGTACTTC.

The chain joins TRBV28 to TRBJ2-1, with a tentative D call TRBD2 (6 bases). The V gene's germline CDR1 is MDHEN and CDR2 SYDVKM. Deletions cut 5 bases from V and 0 bases from J, with 11 bases between. The CDR3 covers 15 residues. CDR3 region: CASSSGQSSYNEQFF. CDR3 coding DNA: TGTGCCAGCAGTAGCGGGCAGAGCTCCTACAATGAGCAGTTCTTC.

V usage is TRBV2 and J usage is TRBJ2-7; D might be TRBD2 (6 bases). V dropped 7 bases and J dropped 0 bases, with 16 bases sitting between them. The germline gives CDR1 SNHLY, CDR2 FYNNEI. The CDR3 is 15 amino acids. The CDR3 loop reads CASIQPTSFSYEQYF. As DNA, the CDR3 is TGTGCCAGCATCCAACCGACTAGTTTCTCCTACGAGCAGTACTTC.

V and J are TRBV7-9 and TRBJ2-2, with 7 bases lining up with TRBD2. The CDR3 spans 15 residues. The germline V gene has CDR1 SEHNR and CDR2 FQNEAQ (reference sequence). The trim removed 3 bases at V and 1 base at J, leaving 2 bases unmatched. CDR3 sequence: CASSFSGRNTGELFF. Here the CDR3 DNA reads TGTGCCAGCAGCTTTAGCGGGCGGAACACCGGGGAGCTGTTTTTT.

V gene TRBV15 combines with J gene TRBJ2-1; 13 bases agree with TRBD2. Germline CDR1 LNHNV, CDR2 YYDKDF (reference sequence). The length of the CDR3 is 17 residues. V trimming: 2 bases; J trimming: 10 bases; junction bases outside the gene matches: 11. The CDR3 sequence is CATSRPRTSGRGWEQFF. The CDR3 nucleotides read TGTGCCACCAGCAGACCCCGGACTAGCGGGAGAGGGTGGGAGCAGTTCTTC.

CDR3 DNA: TGTGCCAGCAGCTTTTGGGGGGGCCAAGAGACCCAGTACTTC. This sequence encodes CASSFWGGQETQYF. The chain couples TRBV11-2 to TRBJ2-5; 7 bases agree with TRBD2. V lost 3 bases to trimming and J lost 1 base; unmatched junction nucleotides: 2. Per the germline V gene, CDR1 is SGHAT and CDR2 is FQNNGV. The length of the CDR3 is 14 residues. Together with reference TRBV11-2 and TRBJ2-5, the CDR3 gives the full variable domain: EAGVAQSPRYKIIEKRQSVAFWCNPISGHATLYWYQQILGQGPKLLIQFQNNGVVDDSQLPKDRFSAERLKGVDSTLKIQPAKLEDSAVYLCASSFWGGQETQYFGPGTRLLVL.

V gene TRBV2 combines with J gene TRBJ2-5, with 12 bases lining up with TRBD2. The CDR3 consists of 15 residues. Trimming removed 11 bases from V and 4 bases from J; junction bases left unmatched: 11. The germline V gene encodes CDR1 SNHLY and CDR2 FYNNEI. The CDR3 region is CASVGLAGGRETQYF. Here the CDR3 DNA reads TGTGCCTCCGTGGGGCTAGCGGGAGGGCGAGAGACCCAGTACTTC.

This chain links TRBV15 with TRBJ2-1, with 9 bases that match TRBD2. This CDR3 has 15 residues. J was trimmed by 5 bases and V by 5 bases; bases with no gene match: 7. Germline V lookup: CDR1 LNHNV, CDR2 YYDKDF (reference sequence). The CDR3 DNA follows: TGTGCCACCAGCGGGAGCGGGAGGACGCACAATGAGCAGTTCTTC. Protein: CATSGSGRTHNEQFF.

A single count supports this clone. The chain carries TRBV9 and TRBJ1-1; 7 nucleotides align to TRBD1. With V trimmed by 4 bases and J by 4 bases, 7 bases remained unmatched. CDR1 SGDLS and CDR2 YYNGEE come from the germline V gene. The CDR3 has 14 amino acids. The CDR3 is CASSKRTGFTEAFF. The DNA of the CDR3 is TGTGCCAGCAGCAAACGGACAGGTTTCACTGAAGCTTTCTTT.